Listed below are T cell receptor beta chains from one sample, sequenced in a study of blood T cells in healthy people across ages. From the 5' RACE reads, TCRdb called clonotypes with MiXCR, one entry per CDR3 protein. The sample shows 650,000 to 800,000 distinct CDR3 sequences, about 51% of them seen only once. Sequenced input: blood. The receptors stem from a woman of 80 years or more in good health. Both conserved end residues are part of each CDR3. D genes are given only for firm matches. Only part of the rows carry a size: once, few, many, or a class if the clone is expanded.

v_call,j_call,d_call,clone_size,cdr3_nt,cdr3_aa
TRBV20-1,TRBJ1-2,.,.,TGCAGTGCTAGTGTGACAGATGGCTACACCTTC,CSASVTDGYTF
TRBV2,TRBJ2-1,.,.,TGTGCCAGCAGTGAACCGGGTCACCCGTTCTTC,CASSEPGHPFF
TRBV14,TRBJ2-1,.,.,TGTGCCAGCAACTCAATAGCCGGAAATGAGCAGTTCTTC,CASNSIAGNEQFF
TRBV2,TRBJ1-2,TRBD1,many,TGTGCCAGCAGTCGACAGGGTATTTCGAAAAACTATGGCTACACCTTC,CASSRQGISKNYGYTF
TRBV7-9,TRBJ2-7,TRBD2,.,TGTGCCAGCAGCTTAGGCGGGAGTCTTTACGAGCAGTACTTC,CASSLGGSLYEQYF
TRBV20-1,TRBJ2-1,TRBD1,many,TGCAGTGCTAGAGCTCAAACAGGGGGCTCCTACAATGAGCAGTTCTTC,CSARAQTGGSYNEQFF
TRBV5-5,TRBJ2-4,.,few,TGTGCCAGCAGCTGGGAGTCCGGCTCCGATCAGTACTTC,CASSWESGSDQYF
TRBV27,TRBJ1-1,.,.,TGTGCCAGCAGTTCGAGGGGTGAAGCTTTCTTT,CASSSRGEAFF
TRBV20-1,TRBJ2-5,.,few,TGCAGTGCTTCTTCCCCCCTACGCGGGCGTCAAGAGACCCAGTACTTC,CSASSPLRGRQETQYF
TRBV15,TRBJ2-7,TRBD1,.,TGTGCCACCAGCAGCCGGGACAGGTTCCACGAGCAGTACTTC,CATSSRDRFHEQYF
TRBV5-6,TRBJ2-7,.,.,TGTGCCAGCAGCTTGCGAGGTGCGGGGAGCTCCTACGAGCAGTACTTC,CASSLRGAGSSYEQYF
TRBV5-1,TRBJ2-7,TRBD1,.,TGCGCCAGCAGCTCGGGGGCGGGACAGGGGAACAATGAGCAGTACTTC,CASSSGAGQGNNEQYF
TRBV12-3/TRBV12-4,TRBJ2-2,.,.,TGTGCCAGCATCATCTGGCAGGGAAGCTCCGGGGAGCTGTTTTTT,CASIIWQGSSGELFF
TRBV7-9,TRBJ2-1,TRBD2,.,TGTGCCAGCAGCCAGACGGGACTAGCGGACAATGAGCAGTTCTTC,CASSQTGLADNEQFF
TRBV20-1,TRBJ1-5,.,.,TGCAGCGCTAGAGATGGCAGGAGTGGTCAGCCCCAGCATTTT,CSARDGRSGQPQHF
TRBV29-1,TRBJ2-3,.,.,TGCAGCGTTACTAATGTTGATACGCAGTATTTT,CSVTNVDTQYF
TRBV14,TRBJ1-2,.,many,TGTGCCAGCAGCCTCCTGGGGGCGAACTATGGCTACACCTTC,CASSLLGANYGYTF
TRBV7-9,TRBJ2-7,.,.,TGTGCCAGCAGCCTAACAGGGGAGGCCACCTACGAGCAGTACTTC,CASSLTGEATYEQYF
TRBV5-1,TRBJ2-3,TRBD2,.,TGCGCCAGCAGCTCCGGACTAGCGGGAGGTAACCGCACAGATACGCAGTATTTT,CASSSGLAGGNRTDTQYF
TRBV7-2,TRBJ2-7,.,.,TGTGCCAGCAGCTTAGAGCGCCCCTACGAGCAGTACTTC,CASSLERPYEQYF
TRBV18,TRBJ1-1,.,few,TGTGCCAGCTCACCGTATGGCACTGAAGCTTTCTTT,CASSPYGTEAFF
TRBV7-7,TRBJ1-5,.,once,TGTGCTAGCAGCTTAGCAGGGGTGGATCAGCCCCAGCATTTT,CASSLAGVDQPQHF
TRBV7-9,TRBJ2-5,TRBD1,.,TGTGCCAGCAGCGTAAGGGACAGGGGTGACCAGTACTTC,CASSVRDRGDQYF
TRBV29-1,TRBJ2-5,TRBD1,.,TGCAGCGTTGACCGACAGGGAGAGACCCAGTACTTC,CSVDRQGETQYF
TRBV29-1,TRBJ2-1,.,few,TGCAGCGGAGCGGAGCGGAATGAGCAGTTCTTC,CSGAERNEQFF
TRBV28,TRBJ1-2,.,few,TGTGCCAGCAGTTTCTCCGGTTACTATGGCTACACCTTC,CASSFSGYYGYTF
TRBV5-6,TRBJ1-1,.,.,TGTGCCAGCAGCGCGGCTTACGGAGTTAACACTGAAGCTTTCTTT,CASSAAYGVNTEAFF
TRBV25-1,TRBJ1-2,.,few,TGTGCCAGTCTCTCCAGCAGGTTGGGGGAAGGCAACTATGGCTACACCTTC,CASLSSRLGEGNYGYTF
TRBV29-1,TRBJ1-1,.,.,TGCAGCGTTGATAGAGGACGGGGGCAACTAGCGACTGAAGCTTTCTTT,CSVDRGRGQLATEAFF
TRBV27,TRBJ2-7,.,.,TGTGCCAGCAGTTCCGGGACCGGACGCTACGAGCAGTACTTC,CASSSGTGRYEQYF
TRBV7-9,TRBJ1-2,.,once,TGTGCCAGCAGCTTAAGTGTGGATGACTACACCTTC,CASSLSVDDYTF
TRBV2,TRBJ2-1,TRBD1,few,TGTGCCAGCAGGGGACAGGGCTCCTACAATGAGCAGTTCTTC,CASRGQGSYNEQFF
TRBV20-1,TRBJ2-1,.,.,TGCAGTGCTAGAGACGATAGCGGATACTACTACAATGAGCAGTTCTTC,CSARDDSGYYYNEQFF
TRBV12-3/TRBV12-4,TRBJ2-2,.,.,TGTGCCAGCAGTGGGACCTACCCCGGGGAGCTGTTTTTT,CASSGTYPGELFF
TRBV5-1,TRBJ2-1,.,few,TGCGCCAGCAGCTTGGTAACCCCCTCCTACAATGAGCAGTTCTTC,CASSLVTPSYNEQFF
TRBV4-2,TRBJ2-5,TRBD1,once,TGTGCCAGCAGCCAAGTCGGACAGGGGTCGGTCCAGTACTTC,CASSQVGQGSVQYF
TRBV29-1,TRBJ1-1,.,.,TGCAGCGTAAAGTCGGGCACTGAAGCTTTCTTT,CSVKSGTEAFF
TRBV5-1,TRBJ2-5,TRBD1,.,TGCGCCAGCAGCACGCAACCGACAGGGGGCCAAGAGACCCAGTACTTC,CASSTQPTGGQETQYF
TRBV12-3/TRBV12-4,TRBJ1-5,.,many,TGTGCCAGCAGTCCCGGACTAGATCAGCCCCAGCATTTT,CASSPGLDQPQHF
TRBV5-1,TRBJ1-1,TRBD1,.,TGCGCCAGCAGCCCTCCAGACAGGGGAGGAGCTTTCTTT,CASSPPDRGGAFF
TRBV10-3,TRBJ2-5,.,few,TGTGCCATCAGTGAGCGGGGAGAGACCCAGTACTTC,CAISERGETQYF
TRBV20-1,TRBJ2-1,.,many,TGCAGTGCTAGAGATCAAGATTCACAATGGGACAATGAGCAGTTCTTC,CSARDQDSQWDNEQFF
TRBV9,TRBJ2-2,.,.,TGTGCCAGCAGCGTAGAAGACACCGGGGAGCTGTTTTTT,CASSVEDTGELFF
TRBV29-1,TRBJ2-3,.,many,TGCAGCGTTGAAGAGTGGCGGTCGATCACAGATACGCAGTATTTT,CSVEEWRSITDTQYF
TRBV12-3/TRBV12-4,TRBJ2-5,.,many,TGTGCCAGCAGTTTTGGGGCCGGGGGTAACCTACAAGAGACCCAGTACTTC,CASSFGAGGNLQETQYF
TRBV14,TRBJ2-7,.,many,TGTGCCAGCAGCCAAGGGGACAAATCACCTTCCTACGAGCAGTACTTC,CASSQGDKSPSYEQYF
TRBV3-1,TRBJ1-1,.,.,TGTGCCAGCAGCCTAGACACTGAACCTTTCTTT,CASSLDTEPFF
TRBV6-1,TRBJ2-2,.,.,TGTGCCAGCAGTGAGGCAACTGCCACCGGGGAGCTGTTTTTT,CASSEATATGELFF
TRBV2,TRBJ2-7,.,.,TGTGCCAGCAGGTGGAGTCCCGAGCAGTACTTC,CASRWSPEQYF
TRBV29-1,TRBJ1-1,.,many,TGCAGCGTTGCTCGGGGGACTGAAGCTTTCTTT,CSVARGTEAFF
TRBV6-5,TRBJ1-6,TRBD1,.,TGTGCCAGCAGACGCGACAGGGTTAATTCACCCCTCCACTTT,CASRRDRVNSPLHF
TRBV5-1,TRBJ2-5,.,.,TGCGCCAGCAGCTTGTTAGATAGGGCATTAAACAATGAGCAGTACTTC,CASSLLDRALNNEQYF
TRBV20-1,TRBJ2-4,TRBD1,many,TGCAGTGCTAGGTCCGGGACAGCTAAAAACATTCAGTACTTC,CSARSGTAKNIQYF
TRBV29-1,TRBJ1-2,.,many,TGCAGCGTTGGGGACCCCTTATATGGCTACACCTTC,CSVGDPLYGYTF
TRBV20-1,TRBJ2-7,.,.,TGCAGTGCTAGAGAGTCCGCCTACGAGCAGTACTTC,CSARESAYEQYF
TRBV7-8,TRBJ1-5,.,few,TGTGCCAGCAGTCTCGGCAGGGTTAGCAATCAGCCCCAGCATTTT,CASSLGRVSNQPQHF
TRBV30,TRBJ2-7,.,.,TGTGCCTGGAGTCCCGAGTCTCTCGAGCAGTACTTC,CAWSPESLEQYF
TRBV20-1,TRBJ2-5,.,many,TGCAGTGCTAGAAGGCGGTACTTC,CSARRRYF
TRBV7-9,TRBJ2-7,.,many,TGTGCCAGCAGCTTAGGGGGTATTGAGTACGAGCAGTACTTC,CASSLGGIEYEQYF